Here is one T cell receptor (beta chain) with its context. The antigen is unknown. The source of the sample is a study of T cell responses to AZD1222 COVID-19 vaccine. The CDR3 sequence is 13 residues long. The V end was cut by 4 bases, the J end by 3 bases, with 9 bases between. CDR1 is SGHDN and CDR2 is FVKESK in the germline V gene. The table came from immunoSEQ multiplex PCR; TCRdb's copy has only in-frame clones and leaves some out. The repertoire holds 100,000 or so clones, with about 86% as singletons. Study findings and constraints: Two doses of AZD1222 preceded a rise in Spike-specific TCR breadth and depth. Across spike, vaccine-associated CD4 TCRs were found, dominant at 160-218 and 743-854. Donors were chiefly white British, with a greater number of females, and clonal diversity was perhaps underestimated.

This receptor was obtained from an adult in good health. The rearrangement joins TRBV14 to TRBJ1-1, with D unclear. The material sequenced was peripheral blood, taken on day 0 of AZD1222 vaccination. The chain's CDR3 is CASSLQSYTEAFF. The CDR3, as DNA: TGTGCCAGCAGCCTCCAGAGTTACACTGAAGCTTTCTTT.